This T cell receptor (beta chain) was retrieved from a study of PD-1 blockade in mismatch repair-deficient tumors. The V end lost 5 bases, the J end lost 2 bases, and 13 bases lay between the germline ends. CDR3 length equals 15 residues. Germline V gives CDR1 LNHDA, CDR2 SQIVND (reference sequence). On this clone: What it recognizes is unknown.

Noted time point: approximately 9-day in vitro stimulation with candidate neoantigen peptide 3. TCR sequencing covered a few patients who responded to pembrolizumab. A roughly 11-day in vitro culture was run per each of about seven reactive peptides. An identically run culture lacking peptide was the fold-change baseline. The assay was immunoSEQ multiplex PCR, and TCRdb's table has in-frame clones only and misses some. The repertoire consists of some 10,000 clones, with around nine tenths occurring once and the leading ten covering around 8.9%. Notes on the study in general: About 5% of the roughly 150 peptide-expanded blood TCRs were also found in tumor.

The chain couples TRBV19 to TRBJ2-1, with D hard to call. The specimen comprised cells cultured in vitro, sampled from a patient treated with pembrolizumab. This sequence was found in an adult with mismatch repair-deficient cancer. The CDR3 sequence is CASSPQRVAYNEQFF. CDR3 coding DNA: TGTGCCAGTAGTCCCCAAAGAGTAGCCTACAATGAGCAGTTCTTC.